The clone carrying this T cell receptor beta chain was counted only a few times. CDR1 and CDR2 from the germline V gene are SGHTS and YDEGEE. The CDR3 loop spans 15 amino acids. With V trimmed by 2 bases and J by 6 bases, 4 bases remained unmatched. This record comes from a study of blood T cell repertoires in COVID-19. Overall study context: Researchers got acute and convalescent COVID-19 samples from the United States, Italy and Spain. Sample material is recorded as cDNA or gDNA derived from T cells, B-cell-depleted T cells, or PBMCs.

Sequencing was performed with immunoSEQ multiplex PCR; in TCRdb, only in-frame clones are kept and a portion is missing. The data hold about 220,000 clones, with 82% observed a single time. The source of this sequence is an older woman with COVID-19, enrolled during active disease. The rearrangement joins TRBV5-8 to TRBJ1-5; TRBD1 matches 11 bases. Sample: peripheral blood. This chain's CDR3 is CASSFRTGGSQPQHF. CDR3 DNA sequence: TGTGCCAGCAGCTTTAGGACAGGGGGCTCTCAGCCCCAGCATTTT.